Listed below are T cell receptor beta chains from one sample, sequenced in a study of radiotherapy plus CTLA-4 blockade in lung cancer. Libraries were prepared by immunoSEQ multiplex PCR; TCRdb keeps only in-frame clonotypes and omits some of them. The sample comprises around 110,000 clones, more than 70% of which are singletons, and 2% to 2.5% rests with the top ten. Here the sequenced sample was peripheral blood, taken from a patient treated with radiotherapy plus ipilimumab. The receptors originated from a human donor with non-small cell lung cancer that progressed on radiotherapy plus ipilimumab. Some clones in this sample may be carry-over from other donors' samples. CDR3s include the opening cysteine and the closing phenylalanine or tryptophan. A D gene is named only where the DNA matches it firmly.

j_gene,len,v_gene,d_gene,CDR3nt,CDR3aa
TRBJ1-5,13,TRBV4-2,TRBD1,TGTGCCAGCAGCCGCACAGGGGAGGGACCCCAGCATTTT,CASSRTGEGPQHF
TRBJ2-5,15,TRBV4-3,NA,TGCGCCAGCAGCAAGCAGTGGGGGGGCCTCGAGACCCAGTACTTC,CASSKQWGGLETQYF
TRBJ2-2,19,TRBV10-3,TRBD2,TGTGCCATCAGTACAGCCCCCGGGACTAGCACCACGAACACCGGGGAGCTGTTTTTT,CAISTAPGTSTTNTGELFF
TRBJ2-3,16,TRBV2,NA,TGTGCCAGCAGCGACCCGGACAGTACTAGCACAGATACGCAGTATTTT,CASSDPDSTSTDTQYF
TRBJ1-5,18,TRBV10-3,TRBD1,TGTGCCATCAGTGGGGGGACTGGGACAGGCCAGGGGCATCAGCCCCAGCATTTT,CAISGGTGTGQGHQPQHF
TRBJ2-5,14,TRBV13,NA,TGTGCCAGCAGCCCCTTCGGGGGTCAAGAGACCCAGTACTTC,CASSPFGGQETQYF
TRBJ1-1,13,TRBV7-3,NA,TGTGCCAGCAGCCAGCAAGTGGGCACTGAAGCTTTCTTT,CASSQQVGTEAFF
TRBJ1-3,15,TRBV7-2,NA,TGTGCCAGCAGCTTAGGCGCCTACTCTGGAAACACCATATATTTT,CASSLGAYSGNTIYF
TRBJ1-3,16,TRBV18,NA,TGTGCCAGCTCACCCGTCCCGGACATCTCTGGAAACACCATATATTTT,CASSPVPDISGNTIYF
TRBJ1-4,13,TRBV29-1,TRBD1,TGCAGCGTCTCCGGGACAGGGGGAGAAAAACTGTTTTTT,CSVSGTGGEKLFF
TRBJ2-7,13,TRBV28,NA,TGTGCCCCCACAGGACTCGATCCCTACGAGCAGTACTTC,CAPTGLDPYEQYF
TRBJ2-5,14,TRBV7-3,NA,TGTGCCAGCAGCTTATGGCCGGGAAGCGAGACCCAGTACTTC,CASSLWPGSETQYF
TRBJ2-1,10,TRBV20-1,NA,TGCAGTGTCAGGGTAAATGAGCAGTTCTTC,CSVRVNEQFF
TRBJ2-3,13,TRBV5-6,NA,TGTGCCAGCAGCTTGGCGGACGGGGCAACGCAGTATTTT,CASSLADGATQYF
TRBJ1-2,14,TRBV5-1,NA,TGCGCCAGCAGCCCGTCTGGAGCTAACTATGGCTACACCTTC,CASSPSGANYGYTF
TRBJ2-7,15,TRBV4-3,TRBD2,TGCGCCAGCAGCCAAGAGAGCGGGGAGGCCTACGAGCAGTACTTC,CASSQESGEAYEQYF
TRBJ2-1,14,TRBV5-4,NA,TGTGCCAGCAGCTTTACAGGGAATTACAATGAGCAGTTCTTC,CASSFTGNYNEQFF